These 24 T cell receptor beta chains share one sample of origin, sequenced in a study of blood T cell repertoires in COVID-19. The repertoire was sequenced with immunoSEQ multiplex PCR; TCRdb's copy has only in-frame clones and lacks some. The sample consists of about 360,000 clones, about 88% of them appearing once. Material: peripheral blood. These receptors were taken from a human donor in a cohort sampled during active COVID-19.

V is TRBV11-3 and J is TRBJ2-7; TRBD2 aligns across 9 bases. The CDR3 sequence is 15 residues long. Germline V gene data show CDR1 as SGHNT and CDR2 as YENEEA. V gave up 4 bases and J gave up 0 bases; unmatched junction bases: 4. The CDR3 DNA reads as TGTGCCAGCAGCTACAATAGCGGGAGCTCCTACGAGCAGTACTTC. Amino acid sequence: CASSYNSGSSYEQYF.

V and J are TRBV2 and TRBJ1-1; D is unresolved. Trimming shortened V by 4 bases and J by 5 bases, and 8 bases separated the two germline ends. The CDR3 runs to 12 residues. Germline V CDR1 and CDR2: SNHLY, FYNNEI. CDR3 sequence: CASSGRVTEAFF. The CDR3 DNA sequence: TGTGCCAGCAGTGGGCGGGTGACTGAAGCTTTCTTT.

This rearrangement joins TRBV5-8 to TRBJ1-3, with 8 bases identical to TRBD1. V shed 4 bases and J 2 bases; nucleotides not matched to a gene: 8. Germline CDR1 is SGHTS and CDR2 is YDEGEE. The CDR3 runs to 16 residues. The chain's CDR3 is CASSPRTGRPGNTIYF. Written as DNA, the CDR3 is TGTGCCAGCAGCCCTCGGACAGGGCGCCCTGGAAACACCATATATTTT.

The chain recombines TRBV19 with TRBJ1-2; 9 bases line up with TRBD1. V lost 4 bases and J lost 8; bases outside the gene matches: 8. In germline, CDR1 is LNHDA, CDR2 SQIVND (reference sequence). This CDR3 contains 14 residues. The CDR3 bases are TGTGCCAGTAGTAGTAGCCGACAGGGGGGAGGCTACACCTTC. Protein: CASSSSRQGGGYTF.

The CDR3 reads CASSLFGTDSSKSPLHF. CDR3 in DNA: TGTGCCAGCAGCTTGTTTGGGACGGACAGCTCAAAATCACCCCTCCACTTT. V is TRBV5-6 and J is TRBJ1-6; D perhaps matches TRBD1 (6 bases). V was clipped by 1 base and J by 10 bases, with 21 bases between them. CDR1 is SGHDT and CDR2 is YYEEEE in the germline V gene. The CDR3 is 17 amino acids.

This clone appeared a single time. The chain carries TRBV11-2 and TRBJ2-7; 11 positions match TRBD1. The V gene's germline CDR1 is SGHAT and CDR2 FQNNGV. This CDR3 has 19 residues. The ends lost 4 bases at V and 5 bases at J; junction bases unmatched: 19. The CDR3 DNA reads TGTGCCAGCAGCTCCAAGGAAATACACCGGGACAGGGGGTTTCACGAGCAGTACTTC. Translated, it gives CASSSKEIHRDRGFHEQYF.

The chain uses TRBV7-3 and TRBJ2-7; 10 positions match TRBD2. This CDR3 comprises 15 residues. V was pared by 2 bases and J by 3 bases, with 4 bases of the junction left unmatched. Germline values: CDR1 SGHTA, CDR2 FQGTGA. The CDR3 loop is CASSLRAGGDYEQYF. The CDR3 coding sequence is TGTGCCAGCAGCTTACGAGCGGGAGGGGACTACGAGCAGTACTTC.

The J gene is TRBJ2-5, the V gene TRBV24-1, with TRBD1 identical over 9 bases. Looked up from germline, CDR1 is KGHDR and CDR2 is SFDVKD. This CDR3 comprises 15 residues. V shed 2 bases and J 5 bases; nucleotides not matched to a gene: 5. This CDR3 is CATSDSGQGKETQYF. The CDR3 coding sequence is TGTGCCACCAGTGATTCCGGACAGGGGAAGGAGACCCAGTACTTC.

The chain joins TRBV9 to TRBJ1-6, with D possibly TRBD1 on 6 matching bases. The CDR3 runs to 16 residues. Deletions cut 5 bases from V and 0 bases from J, with 12 bases between. In germline, CDR1 is SGDLS, CDR2 YYNGEE. The CDR3 sequence: CASSAQGSSYNSPLHF. CDR3 DNA sequence: TGTGCCAGCAGTGCGCAGGGGAGCTCCTATAATTCACCCCTCCACTTT.

V is TRBV3-1 (or the pseudogene TRBV3-2) and J is TRBJ2-7; D gene unclear. Germline V CDR1 and CDR2: LGHDT, YNNKEL (reference sequence). The length of the CDR3 is 12 residues. Deletions cut 3 bases from V and 2 bases from J, with 5 bases between. CDR3 coding DNA: TGTGCCAGCAGCCATGACACCTACGAGCAGTACTTC. Translated, it gives CASSHDTYEQYF.

In its sample, this clone was seen a few times. Here the CDR3 DNA reads TGTGCCAGCAGCTTGGAGATTTGTGGCAGGGTACTCTACGAGCAGTACTTC. This gives the protein CASSLEICGRVLYEQYF. This chain uses TRBV5-4 with TRBJ2-7, with D maybe TRBD1 (5 bases). Trimming removed 0 bases at V and 3 bases at J, with 19 bases between. This CDR3 spans 17 amino acids. Germline assignment: CDR1 SGHNT and CDR2 YYREEE (reference sequence). The variable domain in full, completed from reference TRBV5-4 and TRBJ2-7, reads ETGVTQSPTHLIKTRGQQVTLRCSSQSGHNTVSWYQQALGQGPQFIFQYYREEENGRGNFPPRFSGLQFPNYSSELNVNALELDDSALYLCASSLEICGRVLYEQYFGPGTRLTVT.

A few counts support this clone. J is TRBJ2-7 and V is TRBV6-2 or TRBV6-3; tentative D call: TRBD1 (6 bases). This CDR3 has 13 residues. The V end was cut by 5 bases, the J end by 3 bases, with 11 bases between. CDR1 and CDR2 (germline): MNHEY, SVGEGT. CDR3 DNA: TGTGCCAGCAGTCAGCAGGGGCTCTACGAGCAGTACTTC. Translating it yields CASSQQGLYEQYF.

The V gene is TRBV6-6, the J gene TRBJ2-7; TRBD1 matches at 7 bases. Losses at the gene ends were 4 bases for V and 0 bases for J; bases not matched to a gene: 9. Germline values: CDR1 MNHNY, CDR2 SVGAGI (reference sequence). There are 16 residues in the CDR3. The DNA of the CDR3 is TGTGCCAGCAGTTCCTCCAGGACAGGAGCCTCCTACGAGCAGTACTTC. It encodes CASSSSRTGASYEQYF.

Ten or more counts support this clone. V usage is TRBV15 and J usage is TRBJ2-1; D is perhaps TRBD1 (5 bases). Trimming shortened V by 5 bases and J by 1 base, and 12 bases separated the two germline ends. Germline V gene sequence: CDR1 LNHNV, CDR2 YYDKDF (reference sequence). The CDR3 has 15 amino acids. The CDR3, as DNA: TGTGCCACCAGCGAGAAGACAGATTCCTACAATGAGCAGTTCTTC. Its protein is CATSEKTDSYNEQFF.

The chain combines TRBV10-1 with TRBJ1-5; D is undetermined. Germline lookup yields CDR1 WNHNN and CDR2 SYGVQD (reference sequence). The CDR3 is made up of 16 amino acids. Deletions cut 6 bases from V and 1 base from J, with 16 bases between. This CDR3 reads CASRQPPPWSNQPQHF. In DNA form, the CDR3 reads TGCGCCAGCAGACAACCGCCCCCTTGGAGCAATCAGCCCCAGCATTTT.

This clone was observed a few times. This chain connects TRBV2 to TRBJ1-4; unclear D gene. V was shortened by 4 bases and J by 8 bases, with 14 bases between the two germline ends. The CDR3 sequence is 14 residues long. Looked up from germline, CDR1 is SNHLY and CDR2 is FYNNEI. The CDR3 sequence is CASSAFRPGEKLFF. Written as DNA, the CDR3 is TGTGCCAGCAGTGCCTTCAGGCCCGGCGAAAAACTGTTTTTT.

The chain links TRBV29-1 to TRBJ2-7; D remains ambiguous. There are 11 residues in the CDR3. The V and J ends lost 2 bases and 7 bases respectively, with 9 bases between them. The germline CDR1 and CDR2 sequences are SQVTM and ANQGSEA. In DNA, the CDR3 is TGCAGCGTTGAATTTGTGCGGGAGCAGTACTTC. Encoded protein: CSVEFVREQYF.

V usage is TRBV5-1 and J usage is TRBJ2-3, with 10 bases lining up with TRBD2. The J segment lost 4 bases and the V segment lost 0 bases, leaving 5 bases of the junction unmatched. This CDR3 contains 16 residues. CDR1 is SGHRS, CDR2 YFSETQ, per germline. CDR3 nucleotide sequence: TGCGCCAGCAGCTTGGGGCTAGCGGGGGTTCCAGATACGCAGTATTTT. The encoded protein is CASSLGLAGVPDTQYF.

This clone was counted between two and nine times. V and J are TRBV7-9 and TRBJ2-3, with 14 bases aligning to TRBD2. The CDR3 length is 18 residues. CDR1 and CDR2 from the germline V gene are SEHNR and FQNEAQ (reference sequence). V trimming: 0 bases; J trimming: 5 bases; junction bases outside the gene matches: 7. The CDR3 region is CASSLAGTSGRVGDTQYF. For the CDR3, the DNA is TGTGCCAGCAGCTTAGCCGGGACTAGCGGGAGAGTTGGAGATACGCAGTATTTT.

The J gene is TRBJ2-2, the V gene TRBV30, with a weak D call TRBD2 (6 bases). CDR1 and CDR2 (germline): GTSNPN, SVGIG (reference sequence). Trimming removed 0 bases from V and 7 bases from J, with 15 bases in between. The CDR3 length is 15 residues. As DNA, the CDR3 is TGTGCCTGGAGTGTAGCGTCTAGCGTAGGCGGGGAGCTGTTTTTT. Translated, it gives CAWSVASSVGGELFF.

The count of this clone is one. The gene calls are TRBV29-1 and TRBJ2-7; 8 bases agree with TRBD1. CDR3 length: 15 residues. J was trimmed by 1 base and V by 6 bases; bases with no gene match: 11. Germline CDR1 is SQVTM and CDR2 is ANQGSEA. This CDR3 reads CSVAWTGSRSYEQYF. CDR3 nucleotide sequence: TGCAGCGTCGCCTGGACAGGGTCACGGTCCTACGAGCAGTACTTC.

This clone was detected only a few times. This rearrangement joins TRBV2 to TRBJ1-3; possibly TRBD1 for D (5 bases). Germline V gives CDR1 SNHLY, CDR2 FYNNEI. The CDR3 has 14 residues. Trimming removed 6 bases at V and 0 bases at J, with 9 bases between. CDR3 in DNA: TGTGCCAGCAGCCAAGACAGCTCTGGAAACACCATATATTTT. Protein product: CASSQDSSGNTIYF. The complete variable domain, with remaining parts taken from reference TRBV2 and TRBJ1-3, reads EPEVTQTPSHQVTQMGQEVILRCVPISNHLYFYWYRQILGQKVEFLVSFYNNEISEKSEIFDDQFSVERPDGSNFTLKIRSTKLEDSAMYFCASSQDSSGNTIYFGEGSWLTVV.

This rearrangement joins TRBV5-1 to TRBJ2-4; 15 bases fit TRBD2. Germline V gene lookup returns CDR1 SGHRS and CDR2 YFSETQ. V shed 4 bases and J 6 bases; nucleotides not matched to a gene: 11. CDR3 length equals 18 residues. The CDR3 region has the DNA TGCGCCAGCAGCCCCTGGACTAGCGGGGGGGCCGTTGGAAACATTCAGTACTTC. Protein: CASSPWTSGGAVGNIQYF.

The chain has TRBV19 and TRBJ1-1, with 9 bases lining up with TRBD1. V was clipped by 1 base and J by 10 bases; unmatched bases: 7. The CDR3 is made up of 14 amino acids. Germline lookup yields CDR1 LNHDA and CDR2 SQIVND (reference sequence). The CDR3 DNA reads as TGTGCCAGTAGTATAGGGCGGGGACAGGGAAGAGCTTTCTTT. Amino acids: CASSIGRGQGRAFF. Full variable domain (remainder filled in from reference TRBV19 and TRBJ1-1): DGGITQSPKYLFRKEGQNVTLSCEQNLNHDAMYWYRQDPGQGLRLIYYSQIVNDFQKGDIAEGYSVSREKKESFPLTVTSAQKNPTAFYLCASSIGRGQGRAFFGQGTRLTVV.